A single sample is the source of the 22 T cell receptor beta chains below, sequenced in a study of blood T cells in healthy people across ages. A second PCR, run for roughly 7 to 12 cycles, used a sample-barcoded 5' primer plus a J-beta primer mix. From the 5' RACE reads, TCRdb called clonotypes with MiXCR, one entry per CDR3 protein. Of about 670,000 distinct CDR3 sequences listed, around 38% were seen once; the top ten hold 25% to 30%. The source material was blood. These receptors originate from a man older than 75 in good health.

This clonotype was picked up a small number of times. Here the CDR3 reads CATSRESGAPYEQYF. The CDR3 DNA follows: TGTGCCACCAGCAGAGAGTCCGGGGCCCCCTACGAGCAGTACTTC. The chain is built from TRBV15 and TRBJ2-7, with D possibly being TRBD1 or TRBD2 (5 bases each). Germline CDR1 is LNHNV and CDR2 is YYDKDF (reference sequence). The germline V and J ends were trimmed by 0 bases and 2 bases, with 11 bases remaining between them. This CDR3 contains 15 residues.

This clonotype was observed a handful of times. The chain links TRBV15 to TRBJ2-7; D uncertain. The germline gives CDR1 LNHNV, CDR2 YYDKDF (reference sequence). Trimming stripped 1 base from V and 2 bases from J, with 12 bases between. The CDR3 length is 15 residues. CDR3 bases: TGTGCCACCAGCAGAGGTTCAGTCTCAACCTACGAGCAGTACTTC. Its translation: CATSRGSVSTYEQYF.

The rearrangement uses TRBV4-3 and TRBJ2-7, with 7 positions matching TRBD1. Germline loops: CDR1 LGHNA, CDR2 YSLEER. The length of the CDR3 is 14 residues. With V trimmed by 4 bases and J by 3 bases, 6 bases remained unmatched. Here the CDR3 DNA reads TGCGCCAGCAGCCGCCTACAGGGGATCTACGAGCAGTACTTC. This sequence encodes CASSRLQGIYEQYF.

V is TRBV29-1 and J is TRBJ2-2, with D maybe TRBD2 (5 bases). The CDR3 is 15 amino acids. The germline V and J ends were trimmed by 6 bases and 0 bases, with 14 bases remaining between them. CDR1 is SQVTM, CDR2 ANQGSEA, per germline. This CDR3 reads CSVARGSANTGELFF. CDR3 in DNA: TGCAGCGTCGCACGGGGATCGGCGAACACCGGGGAGCTGTTTTTT.

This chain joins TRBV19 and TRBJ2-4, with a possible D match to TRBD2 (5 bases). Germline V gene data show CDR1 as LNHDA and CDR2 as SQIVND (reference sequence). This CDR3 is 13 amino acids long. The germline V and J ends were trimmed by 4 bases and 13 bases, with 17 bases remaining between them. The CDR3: CASSTPPSEEQYF. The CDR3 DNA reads TGTGCCAGTAGTACCCCTCCTTCGGAGGAGCAGTACTTC.

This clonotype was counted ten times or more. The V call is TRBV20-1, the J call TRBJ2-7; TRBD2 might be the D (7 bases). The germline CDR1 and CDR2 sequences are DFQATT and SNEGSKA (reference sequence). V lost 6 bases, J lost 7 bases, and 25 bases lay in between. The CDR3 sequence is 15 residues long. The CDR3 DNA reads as TGCAGTGCCTCTCTTGAGGGGGGGGCCTTTGTTGAGCAGTACTTC. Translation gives CSASLEGGAFVEQYF.

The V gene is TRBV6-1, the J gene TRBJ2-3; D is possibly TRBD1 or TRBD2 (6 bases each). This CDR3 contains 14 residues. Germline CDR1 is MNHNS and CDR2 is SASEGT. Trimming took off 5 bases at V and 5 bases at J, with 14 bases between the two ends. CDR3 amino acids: CASSIRGRGDTQYF. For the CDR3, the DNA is TGTGCCAGCAGTATTCGGGGGCGGGGAGATACGCAGTATTTT.

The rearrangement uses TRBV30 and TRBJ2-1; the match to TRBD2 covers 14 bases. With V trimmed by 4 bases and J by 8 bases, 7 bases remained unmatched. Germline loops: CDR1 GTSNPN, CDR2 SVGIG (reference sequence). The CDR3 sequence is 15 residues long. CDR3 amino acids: CAWTLGTSGSDEQFF. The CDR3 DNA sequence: TGTGCCTGGACCCTCGGGACTAGCGGGAGTGATGAGCAGTTCTTC. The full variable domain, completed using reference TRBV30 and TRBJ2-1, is SQTIHQWPATLVQPVGSPLSLECTVEGTSNPNLYWYRQAAGRGLQLLFYSVGIGQISSEVPQNLSASRPQDRQFILSSKKLLLSDSGFYLCAWTLGTSGSDEQFFGPGTRLTVL.

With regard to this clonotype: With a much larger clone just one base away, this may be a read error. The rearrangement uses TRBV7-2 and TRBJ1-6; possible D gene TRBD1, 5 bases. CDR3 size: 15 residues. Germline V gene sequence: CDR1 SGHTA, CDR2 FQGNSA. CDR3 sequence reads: CASSFGASKGSPFHF. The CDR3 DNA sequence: TGTGCCAGCAGCTTTGGGGCCAGCAAGGGATCACCCTTCCACTTT.

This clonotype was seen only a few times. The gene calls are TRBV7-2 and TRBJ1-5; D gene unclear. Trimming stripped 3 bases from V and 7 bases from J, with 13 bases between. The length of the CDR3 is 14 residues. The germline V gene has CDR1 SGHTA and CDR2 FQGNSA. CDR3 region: CASSFFGVGQPQHF. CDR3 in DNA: TGTGCCAGCAGCTTCTTTGGGGTTGGGCAGCCCCAGCATTTT.

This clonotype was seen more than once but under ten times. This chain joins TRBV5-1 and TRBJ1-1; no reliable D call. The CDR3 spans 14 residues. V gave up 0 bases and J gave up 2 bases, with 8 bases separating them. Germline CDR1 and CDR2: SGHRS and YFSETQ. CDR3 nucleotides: TGCGCCAGCAGCTTGGATTCCGGCAACACTGAAGCTTTCTTT. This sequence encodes CASSLDSGNTEAFF.

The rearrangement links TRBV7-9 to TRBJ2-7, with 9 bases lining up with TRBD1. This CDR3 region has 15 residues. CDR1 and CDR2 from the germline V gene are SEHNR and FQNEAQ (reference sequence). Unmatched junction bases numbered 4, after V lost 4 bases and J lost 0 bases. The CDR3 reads CASSSGQGVSYEQYF. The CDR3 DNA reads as TGTGCCAGCAGCTCGGGACAGGGAGTCTCCTACGAGCAGTACTTC.

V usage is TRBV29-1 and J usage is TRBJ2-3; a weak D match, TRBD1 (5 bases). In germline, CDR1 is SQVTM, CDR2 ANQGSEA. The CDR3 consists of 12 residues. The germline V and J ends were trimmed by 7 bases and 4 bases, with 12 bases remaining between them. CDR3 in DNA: TGCAGCGCCGAACAGGATTCAGATACGCAGTATTTT. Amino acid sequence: CSAEQDSDTQYF.

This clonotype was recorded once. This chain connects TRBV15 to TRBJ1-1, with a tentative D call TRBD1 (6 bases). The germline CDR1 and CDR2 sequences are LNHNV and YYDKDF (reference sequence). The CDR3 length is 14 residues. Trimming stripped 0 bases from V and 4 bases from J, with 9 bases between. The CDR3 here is CATSRDTGLTEAFF. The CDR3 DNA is TGTGCCACCAGCAGAGATACAGGGCTCACTGAAGCTTTCTTT.

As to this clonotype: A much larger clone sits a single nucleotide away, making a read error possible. CDR3 residues: CASSQSVTVSHGYTF. The CDR3 bases are TGCGCCAGCAGCCAGTCGGTAACAGTATCTCATGGCTACACCTTC. The chain employs TRBV4-1 and TRBJ1-2; D is unclear. The germline CDR1 and CDR2 sequences are MGHRA and YSYEKL. The CDR3 totals 15 residues. Between the trimmed V and J ends, which lost 3 bases and 6 bases, there was a span of 17 bases.

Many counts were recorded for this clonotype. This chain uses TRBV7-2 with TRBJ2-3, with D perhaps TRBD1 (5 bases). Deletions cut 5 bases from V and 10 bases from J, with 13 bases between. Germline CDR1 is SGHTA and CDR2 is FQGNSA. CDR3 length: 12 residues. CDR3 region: CASSPGQNAQYF. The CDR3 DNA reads TGTGCCAGCAGCCCCGGACAAAATGCGCAGTATTTT.

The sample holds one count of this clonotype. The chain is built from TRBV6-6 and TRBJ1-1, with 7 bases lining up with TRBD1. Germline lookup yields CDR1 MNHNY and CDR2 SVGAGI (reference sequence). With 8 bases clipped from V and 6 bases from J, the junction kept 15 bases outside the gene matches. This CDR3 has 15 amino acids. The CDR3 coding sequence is TGTGCCAGCCAGGGGGTGCCCGACAGGAGGTCTGAAGCTTTCTTT. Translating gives CASQGVPDRRSEAFF.

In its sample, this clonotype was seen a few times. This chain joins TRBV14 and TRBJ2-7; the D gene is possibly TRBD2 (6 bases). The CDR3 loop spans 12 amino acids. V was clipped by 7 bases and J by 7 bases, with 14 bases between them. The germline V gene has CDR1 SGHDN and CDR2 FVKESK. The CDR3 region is CASNTEGREQYF. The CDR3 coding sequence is TGTGCCAGCAACACCGAAGGGAGGGAGCAGTACTTC.

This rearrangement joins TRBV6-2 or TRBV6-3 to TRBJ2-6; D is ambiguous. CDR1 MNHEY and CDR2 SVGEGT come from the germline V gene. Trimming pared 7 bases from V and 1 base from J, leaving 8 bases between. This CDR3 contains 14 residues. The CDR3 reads CASKDGSGANVLTF. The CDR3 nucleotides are TGTGCCAGCAAAGACGGGTCTGGGGCCAACGTCCTGACTTTC.

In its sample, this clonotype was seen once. The CDR3 sequence: CSAPSAATDSYNEQYF. CDR3 coding DNA: TGCAGTGCCCCCAGCGCGGCGACAGACTCCTACAATGAGCAGTACTTC. The V gene is TRBV20-1, the J gene TRBJ2-1; D perhaps matches TRBD1 (5 bases). The J call is in doubt because the DNA end fits TRBJ2-7 better. The length of the CDR3 is 16 residues. Germline loops: CDR1 DFQATT, CDR2 SNEGSKA (reference sequence).

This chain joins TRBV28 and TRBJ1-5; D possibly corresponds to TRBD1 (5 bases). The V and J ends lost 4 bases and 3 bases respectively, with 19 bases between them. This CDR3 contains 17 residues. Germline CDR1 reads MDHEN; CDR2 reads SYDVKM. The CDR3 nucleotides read TGTGCCAGCAGTTCCAACTACGGCCAGGGATTCAATCAGCCCCAGCATTTT. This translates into CASSSNYGQGFNQPQHF.

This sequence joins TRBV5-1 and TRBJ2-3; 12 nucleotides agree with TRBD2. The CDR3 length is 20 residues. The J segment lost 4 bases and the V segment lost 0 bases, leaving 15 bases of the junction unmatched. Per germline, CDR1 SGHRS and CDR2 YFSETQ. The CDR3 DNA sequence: TGCGCCAGCAGCTTGGATTCCGGTACTAGCGGGAGGAACGACGCAGATACGCAGTATTTT. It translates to CASSLDSGTSGRNDADTQYF.